Presented here are 8 T cell receptor beta chains from one specimen sequenced in a study of blood T cell repertoires in COVID-19. The table came from immunoSEQ multiplex PCR; TCRdb's copy has only in-frame clones and leaves some out. The data contain some 190,000 clones, around nine tenths of them singletons. Source material: peripheral blood. The origin of the receptors is a man in his thirties or forties with acute or convalescent COVID-19.

The chain has TRBV11-3 and TRBJ2-3; 7 nucleotides agree with TRBD2. V lost 5 bases, J lost 5 bases, and 7 bases stayed unmatched. CDR1 is SGHNT, CDR2 YENEEA, per germline. The CDR3 extends over 14 amino acids. In nucleotides, the CDR3 is TGTGCCAGCAGCCGGGCGGGGGTGATAGATACGCAGTATTTT. Translation gives CASSRAGVIDTQYF.

In DNA form, the CDR3 reads TGCGCCAGCAGCCAAGCCTCGGGGAATGAGCAGTTCTTC. Translating it yields CASSQASGNEQFF. The rearrangement links TRBV4-1 to TRBJ2-1, with a tentative D call TRBD2 (5 bases). Germline loops: CDR1 MGHRA, CDR2 YSYEKL. This CDR3 spans 13 amino acids. V dropped 1 base and J dropped 7 bases, with 8 bases sitting between them.

This rearrangement joins TRBV19 to TRBJ1-1, with unresolved D. This CDR3 region has 13 residues. In germline, CDR1 is LNHDA, CDR2 SQIVND (reference sequence). V lost 6 bases to trimming and J lost 0 bases, with 8 bases between them. The CDR3 DNA sequence: TGTGCCAGTAGGAGACACTTGAACACTGAAGCTTTCTTT. Translation: CASRRHLNTEAFF.

The J gene is TRBJ2-1, the V gene TRBV3-1 (or the pseudogene TRBV3-2), with 8 bases that match TRBD2. J was trimmed by 9 bases and V by 3 bases; bases with no gene match: 10. The CDR3 has 15 residues. Germline V gene lookup returns CDR1 LGHDT and CDR2 YNNKEL (reference sequence). The CDR3 DNA sequence: TGTGCCAGCAGCCATACCGGGACTAGTCACTCTGAGCAGTTCTTC. The encoded protein is CASSHTGTSHSEQFF.

The V gene is TRBV28, the J gene TRBJ1-1, with D possibly TRBD1 on 6 matching bases. Trimming pared 8 bases from V and 1 base from J, leaving 17 bases between. This CDR3 is built from 15 residues. CDR1 MDHEN and CDR2 SYDVKM come from the germline V gene. For the CDR3, the DNA is TGTGCCAGCGCGAGGCGGGGGCTGGGGAACACTGAAGCTTTCTTT. Protein product: CASARRGLGNTEAFF.

This clone was detected a few times. The V call is TRBV28, the J call TRBJ1-6, with TRBD1 matching 9 bases. Germline V lookup: CDR1 MDHEN, CDR2 SYDVKM. The V gene end was trimmed by 4 bases and the J gene end by 2 bases; junction bases not matched to a gene: 6. This CDR3 is 17 amino acids long. This CDR3 is CASSSPRDRAYNSPLHF. The CDR3 DNA reads as TGTGCCAGCAGTTCGCCCCGGGACAGGGCCTATAATTCACCCCTCCACTTT.

The J gene is TRBJ2-3, the V gene TRBV5-1, with D tentatively TRBD2 (6 bases). Germline values: CDR1 SGHRS, CDR2 YFSETQ. This CDR3 region has 16 residues. The V end lost 1 base, the J end lost 3 bases, and 15 bases lay between the germline ends. This CDR3 reads CASSLWGSGLTDTQYF. The CDR3 nucleotides are TGCGCCAGCAGCTTGTGGGGTAGCGGCTTGACAGATACGCAGTATTTT.

This clone was detected only once. The chain uses TRBV6-5 and TRBJ1-6; 7 bases agree with TRBD1. CDR1 MNHEY and CDR2 SVGAGI come from the germline V gene. The CDR3 is made up of 15 amino acids. V shed 5 bases and J 7 bases; nucleotides not matched to a gene: 8. The CDR3 spells CASSRGGQHNSPLHF. In DNA, the CDR3 is TGTGCCAGCAGTCGGGGGGGACAGCACAATTCACCCCTCCACTTT.